These 11 T cell receptor beta chains originate from one sample sequenced in a study of cytomegalovirus exposure and HLA in healthy donors. The PCR contained 60 Vbeta and 13 Jbeta primers. Some clones are missing from TCRdb's copy, which holds only in-frame ones; the method was immunoSEQ multiplex PCR. Here the sample spans some 120,000 clones, 74% being singletons. Material: PBMCs. These receptors were collected from a man aged 35 to 55 in good health and CMV-seropositive.

Only a few counts were recorded for this clone. The rearrangement joins TRBV5-1 to TRBJ2-7, with TRBD2 matching 12 bases. V lost 4 bases to trimming and J lost 3 bases; unmatched junction nucleotides: 2. Germline CDR1 reads SGHRS; CDR2 reads YFSETQ. The CDR3 covers 14 residues. CDR3 sequence (DNA): TGCGCCAGCAGCACTAGCGGGAGGTTCTACGAGCAGTACTTC. Translating it yields CASSTSGRFYEQYF. Combining the CDR3 with reference TRBV5-1 and TRBJ2-7 gives the whole variable domain KAGVTQTPRYLIKTRGQQVTLSCSPISGHRSVSWYQQTPGQGLQFLFEYFSETQRNKGNFPGRFSGRQFSNSRSEMNVSTLELGDSALYLCASSTSGRFYEQYFGPGTRLTVT.

This chain joins TRBV7-8 and TRBJ1-4; TRBD1 might be the D (6 bases). Germline-derived CDR1 and CDR2 are SGHVS and FQNEAQ. V gave up 4 bases and J gave up 8 bases, with 17 bases separating them. CDR3 size: 15 residues. For the CDR3, the DNA is TGTGCCAGCAGCTCATCCGGGACAAGGGGCGAAAAACTGTTTTTT. It specifies CASSSSGTRGEKLFF. The full variable domain, rest sourced from reference TRBV7-8 and TRBJ1-4, is GAGVSQSPRYKVAKRGQDVALRCDPISGHVSLFWYQQALGQGPEFLTYFQNEAQLDKSGLPSDRFFAERPEGSVSTLKIQRTQQEDSAVYLCASSSSGTRGEKLFFGSGTQLSVL.

This chain connects TRBV19 to TRBJ1-2; 7 bases line up with TRBD1. Trimming at V came to 5 bases and at J to 8 bases, leaving 8 bases not matched to a gene. The germline V gene encodes CDR1 LNHDA and CDR2 SQIVND (reference sequence). The CDR3 loop spans 13 amino acids. The CDR3 protein is CASSVDRVWGYTF. The CDR3 region has the DNA TGTGCCAGTAGTGTCGACAGGGTATGGGGCTACACCTTC.

This clone has only a few counts. The chain is built from TRBV19 and TRBJ2-7, with D possibly TRBD2 on 5 matching bases. V lost 3 bases to trimming and J lost 3 bases, with 9 bases between them. Germline V gene sequence: CDR1 LNHDA, CDR2 SQIVND (reference sequence). The length of the CDR3 is 13 residues. CDR3 in amino acids: CASSMVRDYEQYF. In DNA, the CDR3 is TGTGCCAGTAGTATGGTGAGGGACTACGAGCAGTACTTC.

A few counts support this clone. The junction departs from germline at one end; a sequencing error may be responsible. The chain combines TRBV7-2 with TRBJ2-7; TRBD2 matches at 12 bases. CDR3 length: 13 residues. In germline, CDR1 is SGHTA, CDR2 FQGNSA. CDR3 nucleotides: TGTGCCGGCAGCACGGTTCTAGCGGGAGGGAAGTACTTC. It translates to CAGSTVLAGGKYF.

The rearrangement uses TRBV7-6 and TRBJ1-5, with 10 bases lining up with TRBD1. Germline V lookup: CDR1 SGHVS, CDR2 FNYEAQ. The ends lost 5 bases at V and 5 bases at J; junction bases unmatched: 9. The CDR3 has 16 residues. CDR3 nucleotides: TGTGCCAGCAGCCTGGGACAGGGGATAGGGGATCAGCCCCAGCATTTT. Protein: CASSLGQGIGDQPQHF.

The rearrangement links TRBV19 to TRBJ2-2; D remains unclear. The germline CDR1 and CDR2 sequences are LNHDA and SQIVND (reference sequence). This CDR3 region has 13 residues. Trimming cost V 2 bases and J 6 bases, with 7 bases left between them. CDR3: CASSIPGSGELFF. CDR3 sequence (DNA): TGTGCCAGTAGTATACCAGGATCCGGGGAGCTGTTTTTT.

A single count supports this clone. V usage is TRBV7-9 and J usage is TRBJ2-3; TRBD1 agrees at 10 bases. Germline V gene data show CDR1 as SEHNR and CDR2 as FQNEAQ (reference sequence). V dropped 4 bases and J dropped 5; count of bases not matched to a gene: 6. The CDR3 has 15 amino acids. CDR3 amino acids: CASSYFGQGGDTQYF. The CDR3, as DNA: TGTGCCAGCAGCTACTTCGGACAGGGGGGAGATACGCAGTATTTT.

J is TRBJ2-5 and V is TRBV9, with 8 bases matching TRBD2. V shed 3 bases and J 4 bases; nucleotides not matched to a gene: 5. The CDR3 spans 14 residues. Germline CDR1 reads SGDLS; CDR2 reads YYNGEE. In DNA form, the CDR3 reads TGTGCCAGCAGCGCGGGGGGGGCCGGAGAGACCCAGTACTTC. Translating gives CASSAGGAGETQYF.

The chain carries TRBV30 and TRBJ2-5; 7 bases match TRBD1. Germline values: CDR1 GTSNPN, CDR2 SVGIG (reference sequence). V lost 8 bases and J lost 2; bases outside the gene matches: 8. This CDR3 is built from 13 residues. The CDR3 sequence is CAGTGEFQETQYF. Here the CDR3 DNA reads TGTGCCGGCACAGGGGAATTTCAAGAGACCCAGTACTTC.

The chain uses TRBV7-9 and TRBJ2-7; 12 bases are shared with TRBD1. The CDR3 totals 15 residues. V shed 2 bases, J shed 5 bases, and the junction held 4 bases outside the gene matches. Per the germline V gene, CDR1 is SEHNR and CDR2 is FQNEAQ (reference sequence). CDR3 in DNA: TGTGCCAGCAGCTTACTTGGGACAGGGGGCCACGAGCAGTACTTC. Translating gives CASSLLGTGGHEQYF.